The source of this TCR beta chain is a study of technical replicates of blood from a handful of donors. CDR3 length: 17 residues. V shed 3 bases and J 0 bases; nucleotides not matched to a gene: 4. CDR1 is SGHAT, CDR2 FQNNGV, per germline. TCRdb keeps only in-frame clones here, not all; method: immunoSEQ multiplex PCR. This repertoire shows nearly 70,000 clones, around nine tenths found once; its top ten account for 0.35% to 0.45%. This TCR derives from a human donor in good health. This chain joins TRBV11-2 and TRBJ2-6; TRBD1 matches at 8 bases. Sample: T cells isolated from PBMCs. CDR3 sequence reads: CASSFGQGNSGANVLTF. CDR3 DNA sequence: TGTGCCAGCAGCTTTGGACAGGGCAACTCTGGGGCCAACGTCCTGACTTTC.